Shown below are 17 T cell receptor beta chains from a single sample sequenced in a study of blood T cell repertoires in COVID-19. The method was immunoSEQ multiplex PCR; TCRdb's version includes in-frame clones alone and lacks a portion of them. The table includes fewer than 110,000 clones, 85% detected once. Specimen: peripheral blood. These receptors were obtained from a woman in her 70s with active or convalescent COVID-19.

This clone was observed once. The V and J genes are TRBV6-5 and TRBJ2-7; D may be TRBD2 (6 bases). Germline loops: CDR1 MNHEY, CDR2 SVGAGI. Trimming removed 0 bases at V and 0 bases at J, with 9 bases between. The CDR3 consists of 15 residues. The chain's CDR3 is CASSYSRTISYEQYF. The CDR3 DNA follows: TGTGCCAGCAGTTACTCTCGGACTATCTCCTACGAGCAGTACTTC.

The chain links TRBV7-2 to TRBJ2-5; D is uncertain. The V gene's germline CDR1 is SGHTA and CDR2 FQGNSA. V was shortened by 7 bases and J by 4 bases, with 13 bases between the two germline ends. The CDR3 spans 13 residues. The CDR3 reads CASTPSYRETQYF. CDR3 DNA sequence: TGTGCCAGCACCCCCTCGTATAGAGAGACCCAGTACTTC.

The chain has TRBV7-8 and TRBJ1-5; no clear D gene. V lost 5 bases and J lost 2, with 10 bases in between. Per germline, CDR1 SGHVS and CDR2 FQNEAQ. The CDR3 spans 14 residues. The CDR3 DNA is TGTGCCAGCAGCGATACTAGGGGCAATCAGCCCCAGCATTTT. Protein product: CASSDTRGNQPQHF.

This CDR3 reads CATSDSWGASYNEQFF. CDR3 DNA sequence: TGTGCCACCAGTGATTCTTGGGGAGCCTCCTACAATGAGCAGTTCTTC. J is TRBJ2-1 and V is TRBV24-1; D perhaps matches TRBD2 (5 bases). In germline, CDR1 is KGHDR, CDR2 SFDVKD. The CDR3 totals 16 residues. Trimming removed 2 bases from V and 0 bases from J, with 10 bases in between.

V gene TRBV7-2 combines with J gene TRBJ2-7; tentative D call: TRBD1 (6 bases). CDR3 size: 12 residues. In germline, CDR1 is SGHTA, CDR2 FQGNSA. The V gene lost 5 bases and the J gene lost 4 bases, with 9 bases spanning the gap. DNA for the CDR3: TGTGCCAGCAGCAGCCAGGGGTACGAGCAGTACTTC. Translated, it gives CASSSQGYEQYF.

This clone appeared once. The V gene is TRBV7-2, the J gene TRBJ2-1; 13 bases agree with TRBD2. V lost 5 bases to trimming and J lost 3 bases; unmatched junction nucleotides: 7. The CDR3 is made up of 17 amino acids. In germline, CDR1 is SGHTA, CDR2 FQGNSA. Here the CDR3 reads CASSLRTSGSLYNEQFF. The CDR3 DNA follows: TGTGCCAGCAGCCTCCGGACTAGCGGGAGCCTCTACAATGAGCAGTTCTTC.

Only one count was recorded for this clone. The CDR3 spells CASPTQGRAVVRDTQYF. The CDR3 nucleotides read TGCGCCAGCCCAACCCAGGGGAGGGCCGTTGTAAGGGATACGCAGTATTTT. The chain has TRBV10-1 and TRBJ2-3; maybe TRBD2 (7 bases). V gave up 8 bases and J gave up 6 bases, with 27 bases separating them. The CDR3 sequence is 17 residues long. Germline V gene lookup returns CDR1 WNHNN and CDR2 SYGVQD (reference sequence).

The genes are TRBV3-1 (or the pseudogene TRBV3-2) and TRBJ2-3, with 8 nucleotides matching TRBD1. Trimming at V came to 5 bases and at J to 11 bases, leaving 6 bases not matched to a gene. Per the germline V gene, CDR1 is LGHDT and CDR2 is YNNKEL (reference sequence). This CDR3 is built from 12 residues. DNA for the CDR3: TGTGCCAGCAGCGGACCGGGACAGGAGCAGTATTTT. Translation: CASSGPGQEQYF.

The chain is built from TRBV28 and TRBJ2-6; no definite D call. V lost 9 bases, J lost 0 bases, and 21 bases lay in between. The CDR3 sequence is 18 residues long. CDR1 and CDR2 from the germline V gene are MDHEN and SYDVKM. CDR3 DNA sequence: TGTGCCAGTAAGGCCCCCGAGACTTTAAGCTCTGGGGCCAACGTCCTGACTTTC. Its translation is CASKAPETLSSGANVLTF.

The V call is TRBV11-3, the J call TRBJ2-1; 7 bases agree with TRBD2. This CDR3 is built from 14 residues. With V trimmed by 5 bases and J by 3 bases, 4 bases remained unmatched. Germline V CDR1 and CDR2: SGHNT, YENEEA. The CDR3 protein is CASSRERDYNEQFF. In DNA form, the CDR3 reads TGTGCCAGCAGCAGAGAGCGGGACTACAATGAGCAGTTCTTC.

CDR3 sequence: CASSPGVVGETQYF. For the CDR3, the DNA is TGTGCCAGCAGCCCGGGAGTTGTAGGAGAGACCCAGTACTTC. The J gene is TRBJ2-5, the V gene TRBV14, with D tentatively TRBD2 (6 bases). Trimming took off 4 bases at V and 4 bases at J, with 13 bases between the two ends. Germline loops: CDR1 SGHDN, CDR2 FVKESK. There are 14 residues in the CDR3.

The CDR3 coding sequence is TGTGCCAGCACCTCCCGACAGGGGACTAACTATGGCTACACCTTC. Its protein product is CASTSRQGTNYGYTF. The rearrangement joins TRBV7-2 to TRBJ1-2, with 8 bases that match TRBD1. Germline CDR1 is SGHTA and CDR2 is FQGNSA. The CDR3 extends over 15 amino acids. J was trimmed by 0 bases and V by 7 bases; bases with no gene match: 7.

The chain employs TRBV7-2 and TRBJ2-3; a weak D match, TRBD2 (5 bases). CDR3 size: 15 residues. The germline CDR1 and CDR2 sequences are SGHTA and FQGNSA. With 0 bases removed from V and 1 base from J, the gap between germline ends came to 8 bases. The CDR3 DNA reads TGTGCCAGCAGCTTAGCTAGCGCTCGCACAGATACGCAGTATTTT. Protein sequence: CASSLASARTDTQYF.

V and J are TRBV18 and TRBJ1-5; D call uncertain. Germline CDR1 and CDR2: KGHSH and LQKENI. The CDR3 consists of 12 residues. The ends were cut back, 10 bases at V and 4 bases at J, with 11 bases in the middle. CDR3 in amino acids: CATYHRNQPQHF. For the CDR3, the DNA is TGTGCCACCTACCACAGAAATCAGCCCCAGCATTTT.

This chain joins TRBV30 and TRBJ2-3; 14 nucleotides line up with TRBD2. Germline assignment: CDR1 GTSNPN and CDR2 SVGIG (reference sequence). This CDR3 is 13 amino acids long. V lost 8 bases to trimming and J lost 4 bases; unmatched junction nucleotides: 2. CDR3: CAGTSGSSDTQYF. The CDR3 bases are TGTGCCGGGACTAGCGGGAGTTCAGATACGCAGTATTTT.

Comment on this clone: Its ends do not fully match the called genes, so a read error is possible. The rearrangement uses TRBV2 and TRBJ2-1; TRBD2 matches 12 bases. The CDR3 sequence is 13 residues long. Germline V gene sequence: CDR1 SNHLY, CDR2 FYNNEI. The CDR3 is CASTLGLAGPRVF. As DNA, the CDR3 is TGTGCCAGCACCCTGGGACTAGCGGGTCCCAGAGTCTTC.

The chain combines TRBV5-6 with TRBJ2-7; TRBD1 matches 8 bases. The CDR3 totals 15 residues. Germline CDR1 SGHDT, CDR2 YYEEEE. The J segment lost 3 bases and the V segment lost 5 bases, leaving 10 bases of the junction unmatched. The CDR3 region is CASRGPGQVSYEQYF. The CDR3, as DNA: TGTGCCAGCAGGGGTCCGGGACAGGTCAGCTACGAGCAGTACTTC. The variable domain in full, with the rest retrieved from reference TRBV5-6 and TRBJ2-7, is DAGVTQSPTHLIKTRGQQVTLRCSPKSGHDTVSWYQQALGQGPQFIFQYYEEEERQRGNFPDRFSGHQFPNYSSELNVNALLLGDSALYLCASRGPGQVSYEQYFGPGTRLTVT.